This TCR beta chain appears in the sequencing data of a study of blood T cell repertoires in COVID-19. Study-level information: Sites in the United States, Italy and Spain provided acute and convalescent COVID-19 samples. PBMCs, B-cell-depleted T cells, or T cells were the source of the cDNA or gDNA that made up the material.

In the study's own analysis: Estimation of nucleated cell counts relied on the amplification of reference gene primers. The table came from immunoSEQ multiplex PCR; TCRdb's copy has only in-frame clones and leaves some out. V and J calls and clone size come straight from that table; D and trimming were deduced from the DNA. The sample consists of roughly 130,000 clones, roughly 83% of them appearing once. In terms of age and location, participants ranged from about 18 to 90 years and lived in about two dozen US areas. The sample holds a few counts of this clone. This CDR3 spans 15 amino acids. The V gene lost 6 bases and the J gene lost 4 bases, with 18 bases spanning the gap. CDR1 is MGHRA and CDR2 is YSYEKL in the germline V gene.

The receptor's source is a man aged 35 to 55 with acute COVID-19. This chain links TRBV4-1 with TRBJ1-2; tentatively, D is TRBD1 (6 bases). The sample consisted of PBMCs or T cells enriched from blood (not recorded which). The CDR3, as DNA: TGCGCCAGCAGGGCTACGGACAGATCTTTCTATGGCTACACCTTC. It translates to CASRATDRSFYGYTF.